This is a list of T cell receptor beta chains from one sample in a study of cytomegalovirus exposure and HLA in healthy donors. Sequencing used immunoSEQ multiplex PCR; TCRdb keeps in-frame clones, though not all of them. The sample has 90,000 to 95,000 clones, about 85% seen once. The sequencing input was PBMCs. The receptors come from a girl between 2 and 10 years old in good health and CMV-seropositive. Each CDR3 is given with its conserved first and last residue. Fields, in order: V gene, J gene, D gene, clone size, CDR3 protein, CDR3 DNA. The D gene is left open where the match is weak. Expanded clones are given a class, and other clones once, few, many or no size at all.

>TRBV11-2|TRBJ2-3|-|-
CASSRGTDTQYF
TGTGCCAGCAGCCGGGGTACAGATACGCAGTATTTT
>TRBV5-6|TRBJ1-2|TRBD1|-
CASSHAGQGLDYGYTF
TGTGCCAGCAGCCACGCGGGACAGGGTTTGGACTATGGCTACACCTTC
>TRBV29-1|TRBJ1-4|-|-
CSVLWVGNEKLFF
TGCAGCGTTTTGTGGGTCGGGAATGAAAAACTGTTTTTT
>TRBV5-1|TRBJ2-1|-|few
CASSLLKSSYNEQFF
TGCGCCAGCAGCTTACTGAAATCTTCCTACAATGAGCAGTTCTTC
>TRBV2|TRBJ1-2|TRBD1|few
CASSAPLGGAYGYTF
TGTGCCAGCAGTGCTCCTCTAGGGGGCGCCTATGGCTACACCTTC
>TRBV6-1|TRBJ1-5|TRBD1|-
CATRTGGNQPQHF
TGTGCCACCCGTACAGGGGGCAATCAGCCCCAGCATTTT
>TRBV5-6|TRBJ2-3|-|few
CASSFSISEIGTDTQYF
TGTGCCAGCAGCTTTTCAATCAGCGAGATCGGCACAGATACGCAGTATTTT
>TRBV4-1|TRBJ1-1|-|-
CASSQDPGVNTEAFF
TGCGCCAGCAGCCAAGATCCGGGTGTGAACACTGAAGCTTTCTTT
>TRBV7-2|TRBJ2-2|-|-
CASRTLGGSYTGELFF
TGTGCCAGCAGAACCCTCGGTGGGAGTTACACCGGGGAGCTGTTTTTT
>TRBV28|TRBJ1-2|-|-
CASIGRGNYGYTF
TGTGCCAGCATCGGCAGGGGCAACTATGGCTACACCTTC
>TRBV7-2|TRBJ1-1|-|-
CASSLRVPSREAFF
TGTGCCAGCAGCTTACGGGTCCCCTCCCGGGAAGCTTTCTTT
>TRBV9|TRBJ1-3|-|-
CASSVDLIPHGLDSSGNTIYF
TGTGCCAGCAGCGTAGACCTCATCCCACACGGACTGGACAGCTCTGGAAACACCATATATTTT
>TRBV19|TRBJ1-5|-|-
CASRTSGTWGNQPQHF
TGTGCCAGTAGAACCTCCGGGACATGGGGCAATCAGCCCCAGCATTTT
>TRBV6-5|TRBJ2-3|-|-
CASKETSSTDTQYF
TGTGCCAGCAAGGAGACTTCTAGCACAGATACGCAGTATTTT
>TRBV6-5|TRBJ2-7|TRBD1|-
CASSYDGTGPYEQYF
TGTGCCAGCAGTTACGATGGGACAGGGCCCTACGAGCAGTACTTC
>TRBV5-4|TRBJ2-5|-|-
CASSLAAEETQYF
TGTGCCAGCAGCTTGGCAGCGGAAGAGACCCAGTACTTC
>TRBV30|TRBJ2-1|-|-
CAWSQGNEQFF
TGTGCCTGGAGTCAGGGGAATGAGCAGTTCTTC
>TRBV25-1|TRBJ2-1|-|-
CASSLGSSYNEQFF
TGTGCCAGCAGCCTGGGGAGCTCCTACAATGAGCAGTTCTTC
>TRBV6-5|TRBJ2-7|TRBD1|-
CASSPSDRFHEQYF
TGTGCCAGCAGCCCCTCGGACAGGTTCCACGAGCAGTACTTC
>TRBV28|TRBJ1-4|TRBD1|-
CASNAPGQPNEKLFF
TGTGCCAGCAACGCTCCGGGACAGCCTAATGAAAAACTGTTTTTT
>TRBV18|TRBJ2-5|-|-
CASSPSTVREEYF
TGTGCCAGCTCACCCTCGACCGTCAGGGAGGAGTACTTC
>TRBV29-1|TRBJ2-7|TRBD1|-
CSVEAGTGYYEQYF
TGCAGCGTTGAAGCTGGGACAGGGTACTACGAGCAGTACTTC
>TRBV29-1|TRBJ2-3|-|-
CSVEAGATDTQYF
TGCAGCGTTGAGGCGGGTGCGACAGATACGCAGTATTTT
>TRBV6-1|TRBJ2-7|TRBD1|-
CASSEEYRGLYEQYF
TGTGCCAGCAGTGAAGAGTACAGGGGGCTCTACGAGCAGTACTTC
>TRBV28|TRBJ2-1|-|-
CASSPARLGPYNEQFF
TGTGCCAGCAGCCCCGCGAGACTAGGCCCCTACAATGAGCAGTTCTTC
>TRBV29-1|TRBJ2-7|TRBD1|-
CSVEVWDRALYEQYF
TGCAGCGTTGAAGTTTGGGACAGGGCTCTATACGAGCAGTACTTC